This is a list of T cell receptor beta chains from one sample in a study of control samples from healthy donors and cancer patients. The table came from immunoSEQ multiplex PCR; TCRdb's copy has only in-frame clones and leaves some out. In the table there are some 58,000 clones, about 87% of which are singletons. The material sequenced was PBMCs. These receptors originate from a woman aged 60-75 years with lung cancer. CDR3s include the opening cysteine and the closing phenylalanine or tryptophan. D genes are given only for firm matches. Clone sizes are given selectively: once, few, many, or a class where the clone is expanded.

v_call: TRBV5-1
j_call: TRBJ1-1
clone_size: few
d_call: NA
cdr3_aa: CASSLGGGDTEAFF
cdr3_nt: TGCGCCAGCAGCCTCGGTGGGGGGGACACTGAAGCTTTCTTT

v_call: TRBV2
j_call: TRBJ1-3
clone_size: NA
d_call: TRBD1
cdr3_aa: CASSLQGGSGNTIYF
cdr3_nt: TGTGCCAGCAGTCTACAGGGGGGCTCTGGAAACACCATATATTTT

v_call: TRBV27
j_call: TRBJ1-1
clone_size: NA
d_call: NA
cdr3_aa: CASSSLLSEAFF
cdr3_nt: TGTGCCAGCAGTTCCCTGCTCTCCGAAGCTTTCTTT

v_call: TRBV5-4
j_call: TRBJ2-3
clone_size: NA
d_call: TRBD1
cdr3_aa: CASSLSGQGTTDTQYF
cdr3_nt: TGTGCCAGCAGCTTGTCAGGACAGGGTACGACAGATACGCAGTATTTT

v_call: TRBV4-1
j_call: TRBJ2-7
clone_size: NA
d_call: TRBD1
cdr3_aa: CASSTRQGSSYEQYF
cdr3_nt: TGCGCCAGCAGCACCCGACAGGGGAGCTCCTACGAGCAGTACTTC

v_call: TRBV14
j_call: TRBJ2-3
clone_size: NA
d_call: NA
cdr3_aa: CASSRLRVTDTQYF
cdr3_nt: TGTGCCAGCAGCCGGTTGCGGGTCACAGATACGCAGTATTTT

v_call: TRBV6-5
j_call: TRBJ2-5
clone_size: NA
d_call: TRBD2
cdr3_aa: CASSYSGGLVETQYF
cdr3_nt: TGTGCCAGCAGTTACTCGGGTGGACTAGTAGAGACCCAGTACTTC

v_call: TRBV15
j_call: TRBJ1-2
clone_size: NA
d_call: TRBD1
cdr3_aa: CATGQGNYGYTF
cdr3_nt: TGTGCCACGGGACAGGGCAACTATGGCTACACCTTC

v_call: TRBV5-6
j_call: TRBJ2-7
clone_size: NA
d_call: NA
cdr3_aa: CASSSEGGEYF
cdr3_nt: TGTGCCAGCAGCTCAGAGGGGGGGGAGTACTTC

v_call: TRBV10-1
j_call: TRBJ2-7
clone_size: NA
d_call: NA
cdr3_aa: CASSESGTYEQYF
cdr3_nt: TGCGCCAGCAGTGAGTCGGGCACTTACGAGCAGTACTTC

v_call: TRBV12-1
j_call: TRBJ1-2
clone_size: NA
d_call: NA
cdr3_aa: CASSFVCRGIYGYTF
cdr3_nt: TGTGCCAGCAGCTTTGTGTGCAGGGGGATTTATGGCTACACCTTC

v_call: TRBV3-1/TRBV3-2
j_call: TRBJ2-7
clone_size: NA
d_call: NA
cdr3_aa: CASSQGYSSYEQYF
cdr3_nt: TGTGCCAGCAGCCAAGGGTATAGCTCCTACGAGCAGTACTTC

v_call: TRBV15
j_call: TRBJ2-7
clone_size: NA
d_call: NA
cdr3_aa: CATSRDMLGAHYEQYF
cdr3_nt: TGTGCCACCAGCAGAGATATGCTCGGGGCCCACTACGAGCAGTACTTC

v_call: TRBV6-1
j_call: TRBJ1-3
clone_size: NA
d_call: NA
cdr3_aa: CASSETWVSGNTIYF
cdr3_nt: TGCGCCAGCAGTGAAACGTGGGTTTCTGGAAACACCATATATTTT

v_call: TRBV14
j_call: TRBJ2-4
clone_size: NA
d_call: NA
cdr3_aa: CASSHQGLAKNIQYF
cdr3_nt: TGTGCCAGCAGCCACCAGGGGTTGGCCAAAAACATTCAGTACTTC

v_call: TRBV5-1
j_call: TRBJ2-1
clone_size: NA
d_call: NA
cdr3_aa: CASSLGSPYNEQFF
cdr3_nt: TGCGCCAGCAGCTTGGGTTCTCCGTACAATGAGCAGTTCTTC

v_call: TRBV6-5
j_call: TRBJ1-4
clone_size: NA
d_call: NA
cdr3_aa: CASSPTATNEKLFF
cdr3_nt: TGTGCCAGCAGTCCGACCGCAACTAATGAAAAACTGTTTTTT

v_call: TRBV2
j_call: TRBJ2-3
clone_size: few
d_call: TRBD2
cdr3_aa: CASSPWTRINPQYF
cdr3_nt: TGTGCCAGCAGTCCTTGGACTAGGATAAATCCGCAGTATTTT

v_call: TRBV7-8
j_call: TRBJ1-5
clone_size: NA
d_call: NA
cdr3_aa: CASSLVGHRGSNQPQHF
cdr3_nt: TGTGCCAGCAGCTTAGTAGGACATCGAGGAAGCAATCAGCCCCAGCATTTT

v_call: TRBV12-1
j_call: TRBJ2-3
clone_size: NA
d_call: NA
cdr3_aa: CASSFEAGGHEDTQYF
cdr3_nt: TGTGCCAGCAGCTTTGAAGCGGGGGGCCACGAAGATACGCAGTATTTT

v_call: TRBV5-1
j_call: TRBJ2-2
clone_size: once
d_call: NA
cdr3_aa: CASSPLTEANTGELFF
cdr3_nt: TGCGCTAGCAGCCCGTTGACAGAAGCGAACACCGGGGAGCTGTTTTTT

v_call: TRBV18
j_call: TRBJ1-5
clone_size: NA
d_call: TRBD1
cdr3_aa: CASSLGTGFNQPQHF
cdr3_nt: TGTGCCAGCTCACTCGGGACAGGGTTTAATCAGCCCCAGCATTTT

v_call: TRBV11-2
j_call: TRBJ2-7
clone_size: NA
d_call: NA
cdr3_aa: CASSFGGGQSYEQYF
cdr3_nt: TGTGCCAGCAGCTTCGGAGGGGGACAGTCCTACGAGCAGTACTTC

v_call: TRBV7-9
j_call: TRBJ2-7
clone_size: medium-sized
d_call: TRBD2
cdr3_aa: CASSAVAGGPHEQYF
cdr3_nt: TGTGCCAGCTCGGCCGTAGCGGGAGGGCCCCACGAGCAGTACTTC

v_call: TRBV10-3
j_call: TRBJ1-6
clone_size: NA
d_call: TRBD1
cdr3_aa: CAIRAGTGVNSPLHF
cdr3_nt: TGTGCCATCAGAGCCGGGACAGGGGTAAATTCACCCCTCCACTTT

v_call: TRBV7-3
j_call: TRBJ1-1
clone_size: few
d_call: NA
cdr3_aa: CASSLRRQNTEAFF
cdr3_nt: TGTGCCAGCAGCTTACGCCGACAGAACACTGAAGCTTTCTTT

v_call: TRBV4-2
j_call: TRBJ2-7
clone_size: NA
d_call: NA
cdr3_aa: CASSQDGPMVEQYF
cdr3_nt: TGTGCCAGCAGCCAAGATGGGCCCATGGTGGAGCAGTACTTC

v_call: TRBV6-1
j_call: TRBJ1-3
clone_size: NA
d_call: NA
cdr3_aa: CASSEVGILGNTIYF
cdr3_nt: TGTGCCAGCAGTGAAGTAGGAATACTTGGAAACACCATATATTTT

v_call: TRBV5-1
j_call: TRBJ2-7
clone_size: NA
d_call: TRBD2
cdr3_aa: CASSLEASGGYEQYF
cdr3_nt: TGCGCCAGCAGCTTGGAGGCTAGCGGGGGCTACGAGCAGTACTTC

v_call: TRBV5-4
j_call: TRBJ2-2
clone_size: NA
d_call: TRBD1
cdr3_aa: CASSLLQGANTGELFF
cdr3_nt: TGTGCCAGCAGCTTACTACAGGGGGCGAACACCGGGGAGCTGTTTTTT

v_call: TRBV10-3
j_call: TRBJ2-5
clone_size: NA
d_call: NA
cdr3_aa: CAISPRAGETQYF
cdr3_nt: TGTGCCATCAGTCCGCGGGCTGGGGAGACCCAGTACTTC

v_call: TRBV6-5
j_call: TRBJ1-4
clone_size: NA
d_call: NA
cdr3_aa: CASSLRTGAEGKLFF
cdr3_nt: TGTGCCAGCAGTCTCCGGACGGGGGCCGAGGGAAAACTGTTTTTT

v_call: TRBV19
j_call: TRBJ2-2
clone_size: NA
d_call: TRBD1
cdr3_aa: CASGTEGYTGELFF
cdr3_nt: TGTGCCAGTGGGACAGAGGGGTACACCGGGGAGCTGTTTTTT

v_call: TRBV6-5
j_call: TRBJ2-1
clone_size: NA
d_call: TRBD1
cdr3_aa: CASSYLGGPIYNEQFF
cdr3_nt: TGTGCCAGCAGTTACTTAGGGGGCCCTATCTACAATGAGCAGTTCTTC

v_call: TRBV5-1
j_call: TRBJ2-3
clone_size: once
d_call: TRBD1
cdr3_aa: CASSPGQTSTSTDTQYF
cdr3_nt: TGCGCCAGCAGTCCGGGACAGACAAGTACTAGCACAGATACGCAGTATTTT

v_call: TRBV2
j_call: TRBJ1-1
clone_size: NA
d_call: TRBD1
cdr3_aa: CASSFDRGNTEAFF
cdr3_nt: TGTGCCAGCAGTTTCGACAGGGGGAACACTGAAGCTTTCTTT

v_call: TRBV27
j_call: TRBJ2-3
clone_size: NA
d_call: NA
cdr3_aa: CASSPPPLDTQYF
cdr3_nt: TGTGCCAGCAGTCCTCCTCCGCTTGATACGCAGTATTTT

v_call: TRBV28
j_call: TRBJ1-1
clone_size: NA
d_call: TRBD1
cdr3_aa: CASSSSTGVITEAFF
cdr3_nt: TGTGCCAGCAGTTCCTCGACAGGGGTTATCACTGAAGCTTTCTTT

v_call: TRBV5-6
j_call: TRBJ1-1
clone_size: NA
d_call: NA
cdr3_aa: CASSLARTEAFF
cdr3_nt: TGTGCCAGCAGCCTCGCGCGCACTGAAGCTTTCTTT

v_call: TRBV5-1
j_call: TRBJ2-1
clone_size: few
d_call: TRBD2
cdr3_aa: CASSFETGGWYEQFF
cdr3_nt: TGCGCCAGCAGCTTTGAAACGGGAGGATGGTATGAGCAGTTCTTC

v_call: TRBV9
j_call: TRBJ2-3
clone_size: NA
d_call: NA
cdr3_aa: CASAQGPKADTQYF
cdr3_nt: TGTGCCAGCGCCCAGGGACCAAAGGCAGATACGCAGTATTTT

v_call: TRBV2
j_call: TRBJ2-6
clone_size: NA
d_call: TRBD1
cdr3_aa: CASSEAGQGANVLTF
cdr3_nt: TGTGCCAGCAGTGAAGCGGGACAGGGGGCCAACGTCCTGACTTTC

v_call: TRBV5-1
j_call: TRBJ2-7
clone_size: NA
d_call: TRBD1
cdr3_aa: CASRGDSAYYEQYF
cdr3_nt: TGCGCCAGCAGGGGGGACAGCGCTTACTACGAGCAGTACTTC

v_call: TRBV5-1
j_call: TRBJ1-4
clone_size: NA
d_call: NA
cdr3_aa: CASSSTGGDEKLFF
cdr3_nt: TGCGCCAGCAGCTCGACAGGTGGGGATGAAAAACTGTTTTTT

v_call: TRBV10-3
j_call: TRBJ2-7
clone_size: NA
d_call: NA
cdr3_aa: CAISESQSSYEQYF
cdr3_nt: TGTGCCATCAGTGAGTCTCAGTCCTCCTACGAGCAGTACTTC

v_call: TRBV5-1
j_call: TRBJ2-7
clone_size: few
d_call: NA
cdr3_aa: CASRAEPTYEQYF
cdr3_nt: TGCGCCAGCAGAGCGGAGCCCACCTACGAGCAGTACTTC